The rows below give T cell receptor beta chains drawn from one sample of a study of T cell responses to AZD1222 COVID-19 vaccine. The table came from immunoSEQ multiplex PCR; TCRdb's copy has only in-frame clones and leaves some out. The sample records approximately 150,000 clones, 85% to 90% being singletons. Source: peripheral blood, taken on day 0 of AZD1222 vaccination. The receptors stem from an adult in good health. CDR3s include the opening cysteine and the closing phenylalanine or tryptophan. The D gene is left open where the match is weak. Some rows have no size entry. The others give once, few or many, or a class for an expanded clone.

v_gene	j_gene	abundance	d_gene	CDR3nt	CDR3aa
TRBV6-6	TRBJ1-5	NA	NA	TGTGCCAGCACCGCGACGGGTCAGCCCCAGCATTTT	CASTATGQPQHF
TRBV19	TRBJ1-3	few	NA	TGTGCCAGCCACCCGGGGAACTCTGGAAACACCATATATTTT	CASHPGNSGNTIYF
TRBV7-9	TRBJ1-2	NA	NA	TGTGCCAGCGGTGAAATGAGCTATGGCTACACCTTC	CASGEMSYGYTF
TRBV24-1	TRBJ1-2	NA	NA	TGTGCCACCAGTGATGCCTCGAAGGGGACGAATACCTATGGCTACACCTTC	CATSDASKGTNTYGYTF
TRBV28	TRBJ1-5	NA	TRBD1	TGTGCCAGCATTCCATATCAACCCAGGACAGGCAGTTCTCAGCCCCAGCATTTT	CASIPYQPRTGSSQPQHF
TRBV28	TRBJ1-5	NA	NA	TGTGCCAGCATTGGGGGAAGGGGTTCCAATCAGCCCCAGCATTTT	CASIGGRGSNQPQHF
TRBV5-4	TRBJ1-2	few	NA	TGTGCCAGCAGCGCAGGGGCCCAGTATGGCTACACCTTC	CASSAGAQYGYTF
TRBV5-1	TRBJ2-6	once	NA	TGCGCCAGCAGCCCCGTAGGGGCCAACGTCCTGACTTTC	CASSPVGANVLTF
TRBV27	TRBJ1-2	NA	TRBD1	TGTGCCAGCAGTCCGGGACAGGGGGTTGACTATGGCTACACCTTC	CASSPGQGVDYGYTF
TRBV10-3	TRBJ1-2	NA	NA	TGTGCCATCAGTGGAGATTTAAAGGATGGCTACACCTTC	CAISGDLKDGYTF
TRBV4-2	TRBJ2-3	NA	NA	TGTGCCAGCAGCCAAGGCGAGGTGTCCGATACGCAGTATTTT	CASSQGEVSDTQYF
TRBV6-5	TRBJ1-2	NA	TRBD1	TGTGCCAGCAGTCGGGATCAGGGGGTAAACTATGGCTACACCTTC	CASSRDQGVNYGYTF
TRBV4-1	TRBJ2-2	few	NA	TGCGCCAGCCGCTCAGGGGACGGAACCGGGGAGCTGTTTTTT	CASRSGDGTGELFF
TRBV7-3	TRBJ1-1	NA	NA	TGTGCCAGCAGCTTAACGTCACGGGGAACTGAAGCTTTCTTT	CASSLTSRGTEAFF
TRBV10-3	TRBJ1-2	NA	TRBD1	TGTGCCATCAGACCCACAAGGACAGGGGGTAACTATGGCTACACCTTC	CAIRPTRTGGNYGYTF
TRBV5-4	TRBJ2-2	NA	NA	TGTGCCAGCAGCTGGGGCGGAGACGGGACCGGGGAGCTGTTTTTT	CASSWGGDGTGELFF
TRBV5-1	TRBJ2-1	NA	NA	TGCGCCAGCAGCTTGGACGGGACACTTAATGAGCAGTTCTTC	CASSLDGTLNEQFF
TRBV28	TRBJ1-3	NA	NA	TGTGCCAGCTTGTCGGGAGTTACCTCTGGAAACACCATATATTTT	CASLSGVTSGNTIYF
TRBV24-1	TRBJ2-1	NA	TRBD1	TGTGCCACAAGCCGGGACAGGGGAATAAATGAGCAGTTCTTC	CATSRDRGINEQFF
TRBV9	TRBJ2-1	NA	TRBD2	TGTGCCAGCAGCGCTAGCGGCAGCTCCTACAATGAGCAGTTCTTC	CASSASGSSYNEQFF
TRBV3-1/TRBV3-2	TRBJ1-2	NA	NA	TGTGCCAGCAGCCAAGATCCCACGGGCGGCTATGGCTACACCTTC	CASSQDPTGGYGYTF
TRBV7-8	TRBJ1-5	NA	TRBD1	TGTGCCAGCAGCCCACGCCCACGGGACAGGGTTAATCAGCCCCAGCATTTT	CASSPRPRDRVNQPQHF
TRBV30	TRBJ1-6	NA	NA	TGTGCCTGGACCACGGTGAAGGGTTCGTATAATTCACCCCTCCACTTT	CAWTTVKGSYNSPLHF
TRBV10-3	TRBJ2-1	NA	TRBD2	TGTGCCATCAGTGACCCGGGACTAGCGGGAGGGGATGAGCAGTTCTTC	CAISDPGLAGGDEQFF
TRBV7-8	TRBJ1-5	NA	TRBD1	TGTGCCAGCAGCCGGGACAGGGGGAGGGATCAGCCCCAGCATTTT	CASSRDRGRDQPQHF
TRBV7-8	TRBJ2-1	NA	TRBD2	TGTGCCAGCAGCTCCGGACTAGACAATGAGCAGTTCTTC	CASSSGLDNEQFF
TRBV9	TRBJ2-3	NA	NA	TGTGCCAGCAGCGTAGGGGGGTCACCAGCAGATACGCAGTATTTT	CASSVGGSPADTQYF
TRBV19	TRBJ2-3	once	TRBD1	TGTGCCAGTAGTACTAACAGGGGCCTCACAGATACGCAGTATTTT	CASSTNRGLTDTQYF
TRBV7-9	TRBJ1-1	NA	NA	TGTGCCAGCAGCCCGGCGGCAGGGACGGCTGAAGCTTTCTTT	CASSPAAGTAEAFF
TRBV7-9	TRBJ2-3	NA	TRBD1	TGTGCCAGCAGCCCGGTACAGGGGGCGCCGGGAGATACGCAGTATTTT	CASSPVQGAPGDTQYF
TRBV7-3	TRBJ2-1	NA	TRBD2	TGTGCCAGCAGTCGGACTAGCGGGTTCTCCTACAATGAGCAGTTCTTC	CASSRTSGFSYNEQFF
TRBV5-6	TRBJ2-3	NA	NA	TGTGCCAGCAGACTTGGTCGAAAGGATACGCAGTATTTT	CASRLGRKDTQYF